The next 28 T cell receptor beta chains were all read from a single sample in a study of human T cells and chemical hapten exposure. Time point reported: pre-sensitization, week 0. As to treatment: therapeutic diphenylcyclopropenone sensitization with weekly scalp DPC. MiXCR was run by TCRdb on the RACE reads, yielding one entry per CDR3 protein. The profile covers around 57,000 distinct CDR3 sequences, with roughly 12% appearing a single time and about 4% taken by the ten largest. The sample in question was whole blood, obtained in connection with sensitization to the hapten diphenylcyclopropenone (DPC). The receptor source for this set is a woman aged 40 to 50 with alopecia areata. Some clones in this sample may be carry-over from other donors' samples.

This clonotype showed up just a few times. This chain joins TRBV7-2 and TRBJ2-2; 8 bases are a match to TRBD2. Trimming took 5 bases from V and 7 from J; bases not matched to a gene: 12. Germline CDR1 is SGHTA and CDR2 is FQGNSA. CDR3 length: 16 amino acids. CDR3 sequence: CASSPLERGLGGELFF. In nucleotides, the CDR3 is TGTGCCAGCAGCCCCCTAGAGCGGGGGTTGGGCGGGGAGCTGTTTTTT.

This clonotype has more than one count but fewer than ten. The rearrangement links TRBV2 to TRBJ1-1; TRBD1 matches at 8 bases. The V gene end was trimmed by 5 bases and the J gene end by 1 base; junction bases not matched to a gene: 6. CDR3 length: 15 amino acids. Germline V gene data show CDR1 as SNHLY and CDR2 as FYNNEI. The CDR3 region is CASSLQGAGNTEAFF. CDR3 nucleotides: TGTGCCAGCAGTCTCCAGGGGGCAGGGAACACTGAAGCTTTCTTT.

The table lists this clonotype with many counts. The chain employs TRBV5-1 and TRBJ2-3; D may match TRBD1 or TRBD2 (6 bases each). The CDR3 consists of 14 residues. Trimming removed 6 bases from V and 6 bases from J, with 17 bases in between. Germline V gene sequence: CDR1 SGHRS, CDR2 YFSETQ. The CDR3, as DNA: TGCGCCAGCACTCACCACCGGGGGCGGGATACGCAGTATTTT. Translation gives CASTHHRGRDTQYF.

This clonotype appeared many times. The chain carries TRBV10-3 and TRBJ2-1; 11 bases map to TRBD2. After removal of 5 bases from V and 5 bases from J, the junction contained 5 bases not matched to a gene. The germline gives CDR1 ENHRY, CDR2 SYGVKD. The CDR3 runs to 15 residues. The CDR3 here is CAISQGLAGHNEQFF. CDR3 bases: TGTGCCATCAGTCAAGGACTAGCGGGCCACAATGAGCAGTTCTTC.

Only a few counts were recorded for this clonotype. The DNA of the CDR3 is TGTGCCAGCAGCTTAAGTCGTAGGACAGGAGATTATGAAGCTTTCTTT. It codes for CASSLSRRTGDYEAFF. The chain uses TRBV7-9 and TRBJ1-1, with 7 bases that match TRBD1. V dropped 2 bases and J dropped 7; count of bases not matched to a gene: 13. The CDR3 length is 16 residues. Germline values: CDR1 SEHNR, CDR2 FQNEAQ (reference sequence). The whole variable domain, filled in from reference TRBV7-9 and TRBJ1-1, reads DTGVSQNPRHKITKRGQNVTFRCDPISEHNRLYWYRQTLGQGPEFLTYFQNEAQLEKSRLLSDRFSAERPKGSFSTLEIQRTEQGDSAMYLCASSLSRRTGDYEAFFGQGTRLTVV.

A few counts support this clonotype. The CDR3 sequence is CASTESGRGSLYGYTF. DNA of the CDR3: TGTGCCAGCACGGAGTCGGGGAGGGGCAGCCTCTATGGCTACACCTTC. This chain joins TRBV7-9 and TRBJ1-2; a possible D gene is TRBD1 (5 bases). Trimming pared 7 bases from V and 4 bases from J, leaving 22 bases between. The germline V gene has CDR1 SEHNR and CDR2 FQNEAQ (reference sequence). The CDR3 is 16 amino acids.

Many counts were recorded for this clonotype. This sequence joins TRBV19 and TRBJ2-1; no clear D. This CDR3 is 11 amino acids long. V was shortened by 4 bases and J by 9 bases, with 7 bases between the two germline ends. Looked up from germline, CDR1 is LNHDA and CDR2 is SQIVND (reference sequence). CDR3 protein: CASSTQVEQFF. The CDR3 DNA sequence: TGTGCCAGTAGTACCCAGGTTGAGCAGTTCTTC.

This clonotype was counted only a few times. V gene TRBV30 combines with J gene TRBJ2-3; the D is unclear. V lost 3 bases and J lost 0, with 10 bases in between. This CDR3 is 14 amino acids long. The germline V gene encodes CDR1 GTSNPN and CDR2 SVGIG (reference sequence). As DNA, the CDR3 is TGTGCCTGGAGGCTGACGCTTAGCACAGATACGCAGTATTTT. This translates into CAWRLTLSTDTQYF. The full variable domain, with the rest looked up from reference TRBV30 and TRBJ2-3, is SQTIHQWPATLVQPVGSPLSLECTVEGTSNPNLYWYRQAAGRGLQLLFYSVGIGQISSEVPQNLSASRPQDRQFILSSKKLLLSDSGFYLCAWRLTLSTDTQYFGPGTRLTVL.

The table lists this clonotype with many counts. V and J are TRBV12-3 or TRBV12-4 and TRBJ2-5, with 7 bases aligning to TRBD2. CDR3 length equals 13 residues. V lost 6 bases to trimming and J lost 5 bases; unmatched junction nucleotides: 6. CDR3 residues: CASRPTGGETQYF. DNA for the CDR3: TGTGCCAGCAGACCCACCGGGGGGGAGACCCAGTACTTC.

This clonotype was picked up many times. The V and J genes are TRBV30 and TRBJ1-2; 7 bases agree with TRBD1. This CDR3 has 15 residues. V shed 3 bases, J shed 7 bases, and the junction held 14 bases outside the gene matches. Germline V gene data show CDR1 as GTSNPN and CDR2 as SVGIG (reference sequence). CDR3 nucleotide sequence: TGTGCCTGGAGGGTGCAGGGGGGAACCAGACGTGGCTACACCTTC. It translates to CAWRVQGGTRRGYTF. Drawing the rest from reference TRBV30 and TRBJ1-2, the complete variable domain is SQTIHQWPATLVQPVGSPLSLECTVEGTSNPNLYWYRQAAGRGLQLLFYSVGIGQISSEVPQNLSASRPQDRQFILSSKKLLLSDSGFYLCAWRVQGGTRRGYTFGSGTRLTVV.

In DNA, the CDR3 is TGCAGCGCCGAATCCGGGGAGCTGTTTTTT. Its translation: CSAESGELFF. J is TRBJ2-2 and V is TRBV29-1; unclear D gene. Germline V gene lookup returns CDR1 SQVTM and CDR2 ANQGSEA. The CDR3 consists of 10 residues. Trimming left V 7 bases short and J 6 bases short, with 6 bases between.

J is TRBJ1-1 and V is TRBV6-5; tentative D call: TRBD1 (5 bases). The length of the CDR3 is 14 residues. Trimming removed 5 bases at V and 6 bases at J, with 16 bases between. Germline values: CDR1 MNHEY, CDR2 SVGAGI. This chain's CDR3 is CASSPSQGIAEAFF. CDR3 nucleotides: TGTGCCAGCAGTCCGTCTCAGGGAATCGCTGAAGCTTTCTTT.

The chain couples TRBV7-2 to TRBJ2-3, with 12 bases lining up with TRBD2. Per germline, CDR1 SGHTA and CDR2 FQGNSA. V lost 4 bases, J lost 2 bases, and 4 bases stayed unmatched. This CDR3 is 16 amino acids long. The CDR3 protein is CASSSTSGGITDTQYF. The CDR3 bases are TGTGCCAGCAGCTCGACTAGCGGGGGCATCACAGATACGCAGTATTTT.

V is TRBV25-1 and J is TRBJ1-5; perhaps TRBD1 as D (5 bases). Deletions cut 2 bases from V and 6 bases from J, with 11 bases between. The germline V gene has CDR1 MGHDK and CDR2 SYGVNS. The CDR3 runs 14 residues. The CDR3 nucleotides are TGTGCCAGCAGTGAAGCAGGGATGGGTCAGCCCCAGCATTTT. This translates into CASSEAGMGQPQHF. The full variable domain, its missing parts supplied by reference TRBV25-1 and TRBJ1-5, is EADIYQTPRYLVIGTGKKITLECSQTMGHDKMYWYQQDPGMELHLIHYSYGVNSTEKGDLSSESTVSRIRTEHFPLTLESARPSHTSQYLCASSEAGMGQPQHFGDGTRLSIL.

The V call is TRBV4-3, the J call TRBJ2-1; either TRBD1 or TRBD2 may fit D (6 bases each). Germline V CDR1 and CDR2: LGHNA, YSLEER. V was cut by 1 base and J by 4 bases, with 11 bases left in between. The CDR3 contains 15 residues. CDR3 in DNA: TGCGCCAGCAGCCAAGCACCGGGGGCGTACAATGAGCAGTTCTTC. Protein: CASSQAPGAYNEQFF.

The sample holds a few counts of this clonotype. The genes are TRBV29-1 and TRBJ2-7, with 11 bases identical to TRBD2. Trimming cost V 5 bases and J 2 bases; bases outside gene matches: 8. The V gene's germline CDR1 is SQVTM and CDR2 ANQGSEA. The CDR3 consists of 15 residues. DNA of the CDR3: TGCAGCGTTACCCTAGCGGGAGGTTCGCCCTACGAGCAGTACTTC. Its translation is CSVTLAGGSPYEQYF.

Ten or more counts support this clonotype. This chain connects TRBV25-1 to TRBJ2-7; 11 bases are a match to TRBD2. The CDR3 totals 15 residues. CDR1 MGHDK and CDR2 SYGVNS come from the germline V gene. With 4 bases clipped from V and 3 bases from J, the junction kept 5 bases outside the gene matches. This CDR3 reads CASSATSGRLYEQYF. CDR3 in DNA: TGTGCCAGCAGTGCAACTAGCGGGAGACTCTACGAGCAGTACTTC.

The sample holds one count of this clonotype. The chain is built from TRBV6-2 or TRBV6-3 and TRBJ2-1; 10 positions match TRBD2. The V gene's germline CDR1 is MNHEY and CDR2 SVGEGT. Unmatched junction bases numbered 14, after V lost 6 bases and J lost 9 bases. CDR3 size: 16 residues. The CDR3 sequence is CASSKSSGRFKGEQFF. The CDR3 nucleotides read TGTGCCAGCAGCAAGTCTAGCGGGAGATTTAAGGGTGAGCAGTTCTTC.

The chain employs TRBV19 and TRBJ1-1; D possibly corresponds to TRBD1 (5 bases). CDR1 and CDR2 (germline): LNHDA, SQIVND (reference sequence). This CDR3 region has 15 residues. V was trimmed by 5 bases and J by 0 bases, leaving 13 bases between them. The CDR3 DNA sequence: TGTGCCAGTAGTTTGAACAGGCTGATGAACACTGAAGCTTTCTTT. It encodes CASSLNRLMNTEAFF.

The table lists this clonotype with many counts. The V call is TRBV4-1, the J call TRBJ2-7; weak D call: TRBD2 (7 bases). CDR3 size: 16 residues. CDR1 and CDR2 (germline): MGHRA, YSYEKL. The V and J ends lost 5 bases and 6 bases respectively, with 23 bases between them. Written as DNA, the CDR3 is TGCGCCAGCAGCGGTCGGGGGCCGGGAGGCTCCCGCGAGCAGTACTTC. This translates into CASSGRGPGGSREQYF.

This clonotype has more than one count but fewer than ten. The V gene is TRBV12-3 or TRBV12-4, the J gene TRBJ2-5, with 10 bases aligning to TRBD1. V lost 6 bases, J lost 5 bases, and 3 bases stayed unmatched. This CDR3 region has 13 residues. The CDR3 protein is CASSGTGVETQYF. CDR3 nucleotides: TGTGCCAGCAGCGGGACAGGGGTCGAGACCCAGTACTTC.

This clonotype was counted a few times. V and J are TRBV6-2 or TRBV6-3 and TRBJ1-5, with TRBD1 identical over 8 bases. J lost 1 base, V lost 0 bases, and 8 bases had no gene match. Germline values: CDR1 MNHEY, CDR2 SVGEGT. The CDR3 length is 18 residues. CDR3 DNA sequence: TGTGCCAGCAGTTACTCGAGACAGGGGATGAGAAGCAATCAGCCCCAGCATTTT. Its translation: CASSYSRQGMRSNQPQHF.

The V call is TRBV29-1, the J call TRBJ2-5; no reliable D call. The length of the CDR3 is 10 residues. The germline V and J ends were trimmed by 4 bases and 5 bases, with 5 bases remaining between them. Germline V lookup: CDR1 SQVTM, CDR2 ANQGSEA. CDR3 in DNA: TGCAGCGTTGTAGGCGAGACCCAGTACTTC. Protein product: CSVVGETQYF.

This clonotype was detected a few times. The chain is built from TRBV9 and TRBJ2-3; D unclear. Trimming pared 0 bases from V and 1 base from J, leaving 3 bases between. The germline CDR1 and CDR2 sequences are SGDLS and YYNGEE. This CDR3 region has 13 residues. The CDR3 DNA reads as TGTGCCAGCAGCGTAGGGGGCACAGATACGCAGTATTTT. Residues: CASSVGGTDTQYF.

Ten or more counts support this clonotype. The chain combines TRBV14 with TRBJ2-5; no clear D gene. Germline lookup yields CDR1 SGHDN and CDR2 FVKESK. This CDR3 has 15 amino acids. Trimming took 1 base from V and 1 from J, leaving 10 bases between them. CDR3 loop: CASSQGFWFQETQYF. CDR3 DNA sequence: TGTGCCAGCAGCCAAGGTTTTTGGTTCCAAGAGACCCAGTACTTC.

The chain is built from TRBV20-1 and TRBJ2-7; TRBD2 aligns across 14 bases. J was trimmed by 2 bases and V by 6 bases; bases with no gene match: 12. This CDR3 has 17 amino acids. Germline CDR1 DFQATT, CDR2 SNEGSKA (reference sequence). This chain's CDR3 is CSATRGLAGDFTYEQYF. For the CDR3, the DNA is TGCAGTGCAACAAGGGGACTAGCGGGAGATTTTACCTACGAGCAGTACTTC.

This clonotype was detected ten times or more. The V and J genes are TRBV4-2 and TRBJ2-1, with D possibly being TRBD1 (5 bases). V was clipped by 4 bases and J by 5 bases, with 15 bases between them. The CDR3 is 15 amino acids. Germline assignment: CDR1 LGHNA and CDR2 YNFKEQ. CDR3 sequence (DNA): TGTGCCAGCAGCCCGACTCCAAGGGGAAACAATGAGCAGTTCTTC. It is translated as CASSPTPRGNNEQFF.

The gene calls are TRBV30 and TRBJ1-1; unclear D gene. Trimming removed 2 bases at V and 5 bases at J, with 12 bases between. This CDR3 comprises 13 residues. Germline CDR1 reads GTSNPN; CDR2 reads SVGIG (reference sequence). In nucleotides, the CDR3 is TGTGCCTGGAGTTACAGCGGCAAGACTGAAGCTTTCTTT. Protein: CAWSYSGKTEAFF. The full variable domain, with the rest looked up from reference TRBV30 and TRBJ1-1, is SQTIHQWPATLVQPVGSPLSLECTVEGTSNPNLYWYRQAAGRGLQLLFYSVGIGQISSEVPQNLSASRPQDRQFILSSKKLLLSDSGFYLCAWSYSGKTEAFFGQGTRLTVV.